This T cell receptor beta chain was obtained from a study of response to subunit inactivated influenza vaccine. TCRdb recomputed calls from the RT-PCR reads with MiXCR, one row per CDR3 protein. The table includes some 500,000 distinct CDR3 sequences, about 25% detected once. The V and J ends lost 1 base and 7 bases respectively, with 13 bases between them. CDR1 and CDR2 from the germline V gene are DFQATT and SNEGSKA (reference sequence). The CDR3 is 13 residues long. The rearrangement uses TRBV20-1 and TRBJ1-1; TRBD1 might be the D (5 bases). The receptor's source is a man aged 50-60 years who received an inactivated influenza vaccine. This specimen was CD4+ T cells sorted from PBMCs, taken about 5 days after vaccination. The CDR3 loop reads CSARVGRDHEAFF. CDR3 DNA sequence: TGCAGTGCTAGAGTTGGGAGGGACCATGAAGCTTTCTTT.